This T cell receptor beta chain was captured in a study of blood T cells in healthy people across ages. This clonotype has a count of ten or more. A second about 7 to 12 cycle PCR used barcoded and J-beta primers. One entry per CDR3 protein, called by TCRdb with MiXCR from the 5' RACE reads. The data show around 1.7 million distinct CDR3 sequences, under 30% seen once. Germline-derived CDR1 and CDR2 are SGHTA and FQGNSA. This CDR3 spans 16 amino acids. V lost 5 bases and J lost 4, with 15 bases in between. Sequenced: blood. The chain carries TRBV7-2 and TRBJ2-6, with a weak D call TRBD1 (6 bases). This clonotype was obtained from a woman under 40 in good health. CDR3 DNA sequence: TGTGCCAGCAGCCCGGACAGAGTTGCCGGGGCCAACGTCCTGACTTTC. Translating gives CASSPDRVAGANVLTF.